What follows are 18 T cell receptor beta chains derived from one specimen sequenced in a study of CD8+CD57+ T cells in acquired aplastic anemia. Genomic DNA was employed as the template in profiling TCR beta VDJ and CDR3. In TCRdb, the reads were re-called with MiXCR into one record per CDR3 protein. The sample yields roughly 190,000 distinct CDR3 sequences, roughly 56% seen once. The sample comprised sorted CD4+, CD8+, or CD8+CD57+ T cells (not recorded which) from PBMCs. Receptors were obtained from a human donor in good health, serving as a control.

This clonotype came up many times. The J gene is TRBJ1-6, the V gene TRBV24-1; D is ambiguous. With 6 bases removed from V and 7 bases from J, the gap between germline ends came to 9 bases. CDR3 length equals 13 residues. Germline CDR1 is KGHDR and CDR2 is SFDVKD. DNA for the CDR3: TGTGCCACCAGTTTGGGTGCCAATTCACCCCTCCACTTT. Amino acid sequence: CATSLGANSPLHF.

This clonotype has a single count. The chain joins TRBV20-1 to TRBJ2-5; TRBD2 agrees at 7 bases. Germline trimming cut 4 bases from V and 3 bases from J; bases unmatched to any gene: 5. CDR1 and CDR2 (germline): DFQATT, SNEGSKA (reference sequence). The CDR3 totals 13 residues. In DNA, the CDR3 is TGCAGTGCTATTCGGACTAGTAAAGAGACCCAGTACTTC. Translating it yields CSAIRTSKETQYF.

This clonotype was counted many times. This chain uses TRBV27 with TRBJ2-5; unclear D gene. This CDR3 region has 13 residues. Germline lookup yields CDR1 MNHEY and CDR2 SMNVEV (reference sequence). V was cut by 5 bases and J by 1 base, with 8 bases left in between. Here the CDR3 reads CASSAMGQETQYF. CDR3 nucleotides: TGTGCCAGCAGTGCAATGGGCCAAGAGACCCAGTACTTC.

The chain recombines TRBV20-1 with TRBJ1-2; a possible D gene is TRBD1 (6 bases). The CDR3 totals 13 residues. Germline values: CDR1 DFQATT, CDR2 SNEGSKA (reference sequence). V was pared by 6 bases and J by 4 bases, with 15 bases between. CDR3 bases: TGCAGTGCAAGCCAAGGGGACACCTATGGCTACACCTTC. Its translation is CSASQGDTYGYTF.

This clonotype was picked up many times. The rearrangement links TRBV5-1 to TRBJ1-3; D remains unclear. Per the germline V gene, CDR1 is SGHRS and CDR2 is YFSETQ. The CDR3 length is 16 residues. V lost 4 bases to trimming and J lost 0 bases, with 14 bases between them. CDR3 nucleotide sequence: TGCGCCAGCAGCCCTCAAGGACCCATCTCTGGAAACACCATATATTTT. Its protein product is CASSPQGPISGNTIYF.

This clonotype came up many times. The V call is TRBV12-3 or TRBV12-4, the J call TRBJ1-2, with TRBD1 matching 8 bases. This CDR3 has 16 residues. J was trimmed by 4 bases and V by 2 bases; bases with no gene match: 9. CDR3 loop: CASSLRGQVDLYGYTF. The CDR3 coding sequence is TGTGCCAGCAGTTTAAGGGGACAGGTAGACCTCTATGGCTACACCTTC.

This clonotype was recorded a few times. A read error may be the cause here, since a much bigger clone is one base away. The V gene is TRBV7-2, the J gene TRBJ2-2; 7 bases map to TRBD2. There are 15 residues in the CDR3. The V gene's germline CDR1 is SGHTA and CDR2 FQGNSA. This CDR3 reads CASSFAGGGTGELSF. CDR3 DNA: TGTGCCAGCAGCTTCGCTGGGGGGGGGACCGGGGAGCTGTCTTTT. The full variable domain, with the rest looked up from reference TRBV7-2 and TRBJ2-2, is GAGVSQSPSNKVTEKGKDVELRCDPISGHTALYWYRQSLGQGLEFLIYFQGNSAPDKSGLPSDRFSAERTGGSVSTLTIQRTQQEDSAVYLCASSFAGGGTGELSFGEGSRLTVL.

The rearrangement uses TRBV9 and TRBJ2-5; 11 bases fit TRBD2. V lost 1 base to trimming and J lost 3 bases; unmatched junction nucleotides: 5. The germline V gene encodes CDR1 SGDLS and CDR2 YYNGEE. This CDR3 comprises 16 residues. CDR3 sequence (DNA): TGTGCCAGCAGCGTAAGGCCTAGCGGGGGGAAAGAGACCCAGTACTTC. Protein: CASSVRPSGGKETQYF.

The count of this clonotype is one. This chain connects TRBV7-2 to TRBJ2-7; tentatively, D is TRBD2 (6 bases). The CDR3 contains 19 residues. Deletions cut 5 bases from V and 0 bases from J, with 26 bases between. In germline, CDR1 is SGHTA, CDR2 FQGNSA. The CDR3 DNA is TGTGCCAGCAGCCCCTCTGGGGGGACCCGCGCTTCCAGCTCCTACGAGCAGTACTTC. It yields the protein CASSPSGGTRASSSYEQYF.

The chain couples TRBV2 to TRBJ2-5; D is perhaps TRBD2 (5 bases). This CDR3 has 14 amino acids. Germline-derived CDR1 and CDR2 are SNHLY and FYNNEI. Trimming took 4 bases from V and 1 from J, leaving 10 bases between them. The DNA of the CDR3 is TGTGCCAGCAGTGGTTTGGGGAGCCAAGAGACCCAGTACTTC. Translated, it gives CASSGLGSQETQYF.

Turning to this clonotype: A much more abundant neighbour one base away suggests this may be a read error. As the CDR3 is not closed by the conserved phenylalanine or tryptophan, this likely results from a read error. The chain recombines TRBV2 with TRBJ2-1, with D maybe TRBD2 (8 bases). The CDR3 totals 16 residues. The germline V gene has CDR1 SNHLY and CDR2 FYNNEI. Trimming left V 4 bases short and J 3 bases short, with 16 bases between. For the CDR3, the DNA is TGTGCCAGCAGTGGTCGGGGGGGGACAGACTACAATGAGCAGTTCCTC. Amino acids: CASSGRGGTDYNEQFL.

A note on this clonotype: It is likely a read error, because the conserved phenylalanine at the end of the CDR3 is missing. The chain has TRBV14 and TRBJ1-2; D might be TRBD1 (5 bases). CDR3 size: 13 residues. V lost 6 bases and J 8 bases, leaving 16 bases between the germline ends. Germline V gene data show CDR1 as SGHDN and CDR2 as FVKESK. The CDR3 loop is CASSSSSGGGYTS. The CDR3 DNA follows: TGTGCCAGCAGTTCCTCTAGCGGGGGAGGCTACACCTCC.

As to this clonotype: Germline is not matched at one junction end, which may reflect a read error. The gene calls are TRBV3-1 and TRBJ1-3; 7 nucleotides agree with TRBD1. This CDR3 is 15 amino acids long. CDR1 is LGHDT and CDR2 is YNNKEL in the germline V gene (reference sequence). The CDR3 DNA reads as TGTGGCAGCAGTTTACAGGGGAGCTCTGGAAACACCATATATTTT. It yields the protein CGSSLQGSSGNTIYF.

CDR3 sequence reads: CASSLEQFTEAFF. The CDR3 DNA reads as TGTGCCAGCAGCTTAGAACAGTTCACTGAAGCTTTCTTT. The V gene is TRBV7-9, the J gene TRBJ1-1; D call uncertain. CDR1 and CDR2 (germline): SEHNR, FQNEAQ (reference sequence). Trimming took off 1 base at V and 4 bases at J, with 7 bases between the two ends. This CDR3 is 13 amino acids long.

The CDR3 loop is CSASLTSGRPYNEQFF. The CDR3 bases are TGCAGTGCTAGTTTGACTAGCGGTAGGCCCTACAATGAGCAGTTCTTC. The V call is TRBV20-1, the J call TRBJ2-1, with 9 bases that match TRBD2. Germline V gene lookup returns CDR1 DFQATT and CDR2 SNEGSKA (reference sequence). V was pared by 3 bases and J by 2 bases, with 8 bases of the junction left unmatched. This CDR3 is 16 amino acids long.

The chain is built from TRBV7-2 and TRBJ1-2; 9 nucleotides align to TRBD1. The ends lost 1 base at V and 8 bases at J; junction bases unmatched: 5. The length of the CDR3 is 14 residues. CDR1 is SGHTA, CDR2 FQGNSA, per germline. CDR3 nucleotide sequence: TGTGCCAGCAGCTTAGTGGGACAGGGTGGGGGCTACACCTTC. Translated, it gives CASSLVGQGGGYTF.

The DNA for the CDR3 is TGCGCCAGCAGCCAGAGCGTCAACGGCAGGGCCCACGAGCAGTACTTC. Its protein is CASSQSVNGRAHEQYF. The gene calls are TRBV4-1 and TRBJ2-7; D is possibly TRBD1 (5 bases). Looked up from germline, CDR1 is MGHRA and CDR2 is YSYEKL. The ends were cut back, 3 bases at V and 5 bases at J, with 20 bases in the middle. The length of the CDR3 is 16 residues.

The table lists this clonotype with many counts. The rearrangement uses TRBV4-3 and TRBJ2-1, with 7 bases lining up with TRBD1. The CDR3 totals 15 residues. V was pared by 5 bases and J by 2 bases, with 6 bases of the junction left unmatched. Germline loops: CDR1 LGHNA, CDR2 YSLEER. The CDR3 spells CASSFDRDTYNEQFF. CDR3 nucleotide sequence: TGCGCCAGCAGCTTCGACAGGGACACCTACAATGAGCAGTTCTTC.